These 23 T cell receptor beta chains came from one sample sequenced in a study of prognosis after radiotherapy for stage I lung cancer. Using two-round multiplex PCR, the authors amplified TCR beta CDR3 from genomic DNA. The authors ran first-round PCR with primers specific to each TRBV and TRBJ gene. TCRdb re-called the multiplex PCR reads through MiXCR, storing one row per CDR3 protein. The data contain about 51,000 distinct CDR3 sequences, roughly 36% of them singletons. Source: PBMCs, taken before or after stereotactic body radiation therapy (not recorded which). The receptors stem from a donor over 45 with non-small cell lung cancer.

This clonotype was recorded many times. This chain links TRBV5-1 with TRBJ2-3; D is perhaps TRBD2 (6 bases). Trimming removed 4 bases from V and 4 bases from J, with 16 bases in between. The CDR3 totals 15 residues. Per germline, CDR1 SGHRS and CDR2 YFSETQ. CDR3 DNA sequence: TGCGCCAGCAGCCGGACGGGACTCCCGGCAGATACGCAGTATTTT. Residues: CASSRTGLPADTQYF.

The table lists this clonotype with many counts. The CDR3 here is CAWSVPGFKANTGELFF. CDR3 coding DNA: TGTGCCTGGAGTGTCCCAGGGTTTAAAGCGAACACCGGGGAGCTGTTTTTT. The chain links TRBV30 to TRBJ2-2; possibly TRBD1 for D (5 bases). V lost 0 bases to trimming and J lost 0 bases, with 14 bases between them. The CDR3 runs 17 residues. Germline CDR1 is GTSNPN and CDR2 is SVGIG (reference sequence). The full variable domain, its missing parts supplied by reference TRBV30 and TRBJ2-2, is SQTIHQWPATLVQPVGSPLSLECTVEGTSNPNLYWYRQAAGRGLQLLFYSVGIGQISSEVPQNLSASRPQDRQFILSSKKLLLSDSGFYLCAWSVPGFKANTGELFFGEGSRLTVL.

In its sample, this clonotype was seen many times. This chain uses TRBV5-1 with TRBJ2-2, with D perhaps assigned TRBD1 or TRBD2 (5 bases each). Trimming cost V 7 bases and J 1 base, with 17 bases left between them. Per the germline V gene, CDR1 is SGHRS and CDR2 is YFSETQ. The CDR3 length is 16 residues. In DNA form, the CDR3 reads TGCGCCAGCTCCACGCCTGAGAGGGGGAACACCGGGGAGCTGTTTTTT. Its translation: CASSTPERGNTGELFF.

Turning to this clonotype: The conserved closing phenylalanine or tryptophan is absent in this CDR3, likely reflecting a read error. The CDR3 loop reads CASSSGARNEQFS. The DNA of the CDR3 is TGCGCCAGCAGCTCGGGAGCTAGAAATGAGCAGTTCTCC. The chain links TRBV5-1 to TRBJ2-1; weak D call: TRBD2 (6 bases). The CDR3 runs 13 residues. V was clipped by 3 bases and J by 7 bases, with 11 bases between them. Germline-derived CDR1 and CDR2 are SGHRS and YFSETQ.

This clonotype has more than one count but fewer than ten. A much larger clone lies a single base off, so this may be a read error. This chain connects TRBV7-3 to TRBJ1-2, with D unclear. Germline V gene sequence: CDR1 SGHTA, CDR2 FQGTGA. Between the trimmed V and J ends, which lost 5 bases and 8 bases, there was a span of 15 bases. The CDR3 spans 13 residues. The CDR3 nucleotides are TGTGCCAGCAGCCTAAATCCCCTAGGAGGCTACACCTTC. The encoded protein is CASSLNPLGGYTF.

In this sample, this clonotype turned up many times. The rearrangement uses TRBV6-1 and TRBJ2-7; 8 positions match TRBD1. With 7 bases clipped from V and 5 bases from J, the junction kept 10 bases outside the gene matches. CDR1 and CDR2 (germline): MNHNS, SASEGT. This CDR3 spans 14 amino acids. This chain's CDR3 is CASILGTGPNEQYF. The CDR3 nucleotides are TGTGCCAGCATTCTCGGGACAGGTCCGAACGAGCAGTACTTC.

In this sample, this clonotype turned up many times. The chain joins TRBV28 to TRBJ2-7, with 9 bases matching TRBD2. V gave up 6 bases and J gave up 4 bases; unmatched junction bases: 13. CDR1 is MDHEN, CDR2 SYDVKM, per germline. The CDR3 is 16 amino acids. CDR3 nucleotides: TGTGCCAGCAGCCTTAACACGGGACTAGCTAATTACGAGCAGTACTTC. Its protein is CASSLNTGLANYEQYF.

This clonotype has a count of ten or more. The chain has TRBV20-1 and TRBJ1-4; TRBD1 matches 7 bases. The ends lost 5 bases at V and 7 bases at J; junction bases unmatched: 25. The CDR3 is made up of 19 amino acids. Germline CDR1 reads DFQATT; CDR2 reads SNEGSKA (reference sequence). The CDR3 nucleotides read TGCAGTGCTGAACCGATTCAAGGACAGGTGGGGGTCGTTGGTGAAAAACTGTTTTTT. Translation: CSAEPIQGQVGVVGEKLFF.

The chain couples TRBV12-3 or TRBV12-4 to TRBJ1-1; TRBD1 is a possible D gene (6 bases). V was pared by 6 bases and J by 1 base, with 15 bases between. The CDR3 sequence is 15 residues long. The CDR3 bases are TGTGCCAGCAGACTTAGGGGGGGGACGAACACTGAAGCTTTCTTT. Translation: CASRLRGGTNTEAFF.

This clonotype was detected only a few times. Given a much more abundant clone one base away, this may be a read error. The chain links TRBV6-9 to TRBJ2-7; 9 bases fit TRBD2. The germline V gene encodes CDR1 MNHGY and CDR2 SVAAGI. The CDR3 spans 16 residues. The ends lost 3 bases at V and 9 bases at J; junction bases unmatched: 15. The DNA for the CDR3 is TGTGCCAGCAGTTACTCCGGCGGGAGGGCCATCCGGGTGCAGTACTTC. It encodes CASSYSGGRAIRVQYF.

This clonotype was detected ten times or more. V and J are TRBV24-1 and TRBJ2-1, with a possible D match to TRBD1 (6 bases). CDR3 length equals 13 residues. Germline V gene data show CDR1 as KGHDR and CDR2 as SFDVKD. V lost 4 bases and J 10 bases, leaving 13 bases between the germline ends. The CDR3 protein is CATSENTGYEQFF. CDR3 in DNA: TGTGCCACCAGTGAAAATACAGGGTACGAGCAGTTCTTC.

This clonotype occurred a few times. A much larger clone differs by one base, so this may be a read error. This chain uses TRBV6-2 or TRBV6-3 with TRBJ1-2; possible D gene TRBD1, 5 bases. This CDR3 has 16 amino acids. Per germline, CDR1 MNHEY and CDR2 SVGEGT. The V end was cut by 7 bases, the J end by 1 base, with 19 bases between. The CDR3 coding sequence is TGTGCCAGCAACCCAGGTGTTGGGACTATTAACTATGGCTACACCTTC. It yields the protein CASNPGVGTINYGYTF.

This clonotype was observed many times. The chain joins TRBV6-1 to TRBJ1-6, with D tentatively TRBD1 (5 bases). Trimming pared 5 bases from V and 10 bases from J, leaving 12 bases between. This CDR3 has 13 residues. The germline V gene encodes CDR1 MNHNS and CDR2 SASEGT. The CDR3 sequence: CASSPAWGSPLHF. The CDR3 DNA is TGTGCCAGCAGTCCAGCTTGGGGCTCACCCCTCCACTTT.

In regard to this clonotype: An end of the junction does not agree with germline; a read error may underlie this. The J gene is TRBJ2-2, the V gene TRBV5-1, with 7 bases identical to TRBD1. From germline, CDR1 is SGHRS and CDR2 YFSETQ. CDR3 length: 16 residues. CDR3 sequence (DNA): TGCGCCAGCAGCTTAACCACAGGGGTCGTCACCGGGGAGCCGTTTTTT. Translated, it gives CASSLTTGVVTGEPFF.

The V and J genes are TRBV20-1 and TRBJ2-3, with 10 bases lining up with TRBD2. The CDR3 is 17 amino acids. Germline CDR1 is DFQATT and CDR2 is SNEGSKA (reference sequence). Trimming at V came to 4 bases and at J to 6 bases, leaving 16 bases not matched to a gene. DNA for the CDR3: TGCAGTGCTACCAGCCACCGAGCGGGAGGGACATGGGATACGCAGTATTTT. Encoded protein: CSATSHRAGGTWDTQYF.

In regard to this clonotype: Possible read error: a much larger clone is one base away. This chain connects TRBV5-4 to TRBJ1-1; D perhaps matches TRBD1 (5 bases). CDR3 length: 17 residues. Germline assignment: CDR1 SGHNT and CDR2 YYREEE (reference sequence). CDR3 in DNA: TGTGCCAACAGCTTGTGGGGGATTGGGGGAATGAACACTGAAGCTTTCTTT. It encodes CANSLWGIGGMNTEAFF. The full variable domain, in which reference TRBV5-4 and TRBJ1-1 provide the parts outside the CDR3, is ETGVTQSPTHLIKTRGQQVTLRCSSQSGHNTVSWYQQALGQGPQFIFQYYREEENGRGNFPPRFSGLQFPNYSSELNVNALELDDSALYLCANSLWGIGGMNTEAFFGQGTRLTVV.

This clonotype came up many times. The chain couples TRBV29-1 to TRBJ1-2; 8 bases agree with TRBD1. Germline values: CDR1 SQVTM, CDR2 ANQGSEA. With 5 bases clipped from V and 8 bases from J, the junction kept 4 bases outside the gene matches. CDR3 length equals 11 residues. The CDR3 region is CSVTGGGGYTF. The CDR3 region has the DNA TGCAGCGTTACAGGGGGAGGGGGCTACACCTTC.

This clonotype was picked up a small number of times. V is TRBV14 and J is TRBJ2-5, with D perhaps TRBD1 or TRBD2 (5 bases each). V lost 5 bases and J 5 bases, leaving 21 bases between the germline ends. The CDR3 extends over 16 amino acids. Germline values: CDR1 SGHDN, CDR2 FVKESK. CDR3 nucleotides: TGTGCCAGCAGCTCGGGACGGAGCAGCCTGTGGGAGACCCAGTACTTC. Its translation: CASSSGRSSLWETQYF.

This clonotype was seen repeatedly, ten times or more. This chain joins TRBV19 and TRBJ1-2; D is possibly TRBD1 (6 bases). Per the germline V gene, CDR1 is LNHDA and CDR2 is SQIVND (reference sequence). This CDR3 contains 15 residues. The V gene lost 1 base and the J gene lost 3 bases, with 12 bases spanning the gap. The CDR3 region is CASSIGRGTDYGYTF. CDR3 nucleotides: TGTGCCAGTAGTATAGGGAGGGGGACGGACTATGGCTACACCTTC.

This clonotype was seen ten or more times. The CDR3 sequence is CSARDRLMWARGGGELFF. The CDR3 nucleotides are TGCAGTGCTAGAGATCGACTCATGTGGGCCAGGGGGGGCGGGGAGCTGTTTTTT. The chain links TRBV20-1 to TRBJ2-2; D is perhaps TRBD1 or TRBD2 (7 bases each). V dropped 0 bases and J dropped 7 bases, with 24 bases sitting between them. Germline-derived CDR1 and CDR2 are DFQATT and SNEGSKA (reference sequence). This CDR3 is built from 18 residues.

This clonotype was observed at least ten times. The CDR3: CASTPQRGSTDTQYF. The CDR3 DNA is TGTGCCAGCACCCCACAGCGGGGTAGCACAGATACGCAGTATTTT. The chain links TRBV6-1 to TRBJ2-3; TRBD2 aligns across 7 bases. V was clipped by 7 bases and J by 0 bases; unmatched bases: 7. Germline CDR1 is MNHNS and CDR2 is SASEGT. This CDR3 has 15 amino acids.

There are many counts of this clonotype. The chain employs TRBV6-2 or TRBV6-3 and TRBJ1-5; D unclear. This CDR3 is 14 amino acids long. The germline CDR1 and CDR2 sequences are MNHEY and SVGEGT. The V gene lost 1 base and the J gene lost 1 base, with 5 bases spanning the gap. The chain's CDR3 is CASSYLNSNQPQHF. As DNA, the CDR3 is TGTGCCAGCAGTTACTTAAACAGCAATCAGCCCCAGCATTTT.

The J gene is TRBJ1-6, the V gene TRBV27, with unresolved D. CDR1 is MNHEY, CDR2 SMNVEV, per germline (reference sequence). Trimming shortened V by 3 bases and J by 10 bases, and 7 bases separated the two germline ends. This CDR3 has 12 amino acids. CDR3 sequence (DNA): TGTGCCAGCAGTTTTGCTAACTCACCCCTCCACTTT. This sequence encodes CASSFANSPLHF.